Presented here are 14 T cell receptor beta chains from one specimen sequenced in a study of T cell clones after liver transplantation (dated by TCRdb to the late 2010s). Library preparation was by the immunoSEQ multiplex PCR assay. Held by TCRdb, this immuneACCESS table contains in-frame sequences only and omits some clones. Under half of the omission traces to an unresolved V gene where checked; the cause of the rest is unknown. The sample includes some 60,000 clones, with less than 85% observed a single time. The leading ten clones occupy over 2.5% of the sample. The sample consisted of CD4+ T cells from blood, taken at the 15-month timepoint. The receptors originated from a human patient who received a liver transplant. Some T cells may be donor cells from the graft after a transplant.

The gene calls are TRBV27 and TRBJ1-1; 8 bases line up with TRBD1. This CDR3 is built from 15 residues. From germline, CDR1 is MNHEY and CDR2 SMNVEV (reference sequence). The junction had 11 bases not matched to a gene; V was cut back by 5 bases and J by 6 bases. The chain's CDR3 is CASSAWTGKLAEAFF. The CDR3 DNA reads as TGTGCCAGCAGTGCCTGGACAGGGAAGCTGGCTGAAGCTTTCTTT.

This clone was observed once. The chain is built from TRBV6-5 and TRBJ1-5; D remains ambiguous. V was clipped by 3 bases and J by 1 base, with 7 bases between them. The germline CDR1 and CDR2 sequences are MNHEY and SVGAGI. There are 14 residues in the CDR3. The CDR3 bases are TGTGCCAGCAGTTATCGACGGAGCAATCAGCCCCAGCATTTT. Translation gives CASSYRRSNQPQHF.

In DNA form, the CDR3 reads TGTGCCAGCAGCTCCACTACAGGTCGGGTAGCGGGGGTTAGAGAGACCCAGTACTTC. It specifies CASSSTTGRVAGVRETQYF. The chain employs TRBV7-9 and TRBJ2-5; 9 bases match TRBD2. The CDR3 runs 19 residues. J gave up 4 bases and V 4 bases, and 19 bases lay outside the gene matches. Per germline, CDR1 SEHNR and CDR2 FQNEAQ (reference sequence).

The rearrangement joins TRBV7-8 to TRBJ2-3; D is possibly TRBD2 (5 bases). CDR1 is SGHVS and CDR2 is FQNEAQ in the germline V gene. Trimming took 4 bases from V and 6 from J, leaving 14 bases between them. The CDR3 length is 14 residues. Written as DNA, the CDR3 is TGTGCCAGCAGCTCGAACGATATAGCGGATACGCAGTATTTT. This translates into CASSSNDIADTQYF.

There are many counts of this clone. This CDR3 reads CASSLDSGRETQYF. The CDR3 nucleotides are TGCGCCAGCAGCTTGGACAGCGGGAGAGAGACCCAGTACTTC. The rearrangement joins TRBV5-1 to TRBJ2-5; 8 bases match TRBD2. Losses at the gene ends were 0 bases for V and 4 bases for J; bases not matched to a gene: 2. From germline, CDR1 is SGHRS and CDR2 YFSETQ. The CDR3 length is 14 residues.

The chain combines TRBV5-1 with TRBJ2-5; D is uncertain. CDR1 is SGHRS and CDR2 is YFSETQ in the germline V gene. The CDR3 consists of 13 residues. V dropped 5 bases and J dropped 1 base, with 9 bases sitting between them. The CDR3 DNA follows: TGCGCCAGCAGTGTGCGGTCCCAAGAGACCCAGTACTTC. Translation: CASSVRSQETQYF.

The V and J genes are TRBV4-3 and TRBJ1-1; TRBD1 is a possible D gene (6 bases). Trimming cost V 1 base and J 4 bases, with 13 bases left between them. CDR3 length: 15 amino acids. Germline V gives CDR1 LGHNA, CDR2 YSLEER. This CDR3 is CASSQGHGTTTEAFF. The CDR3 bases are TGCGCCAGCAGCCAAGGGCACGGGACAACCACTGAAGCTTTCTTT.

The chain recombines TRBV5-5 with TRBJ2-7; TRBD1 matches at 11 bases. The CDR3 consists of 15 residues. V was pared by 5 bases and J by 0 bases, with 4 bases of the junction left unmatched. Germline-derived CDR1 and CDR2 are SGHKS and YYEKEE (reference sequence). The CDR3 nucleotides read TGTGCCAGCAGTTGGGGACAGGGGGGCTCCTACGAGCAGTACGTC. It encodes CASSWGQGGSYEQYV.

This sequence joins TRBV5-1 and TRBJ2-2, with TRBD2 matching 7 bases. Germline loops: CDR1 SGHRS, CDR2 YFSETQ. V dropped 0 bases and J dropped 3; count of bases not matched to a gene: 2. The CDR3 is made up of 15 amino acids. The CDR3 DNA follows: TGCGCCAGCAGCTTGGCCGGGGGGTACACCGGGGAGCTGTTTTTT. As protein: CASSLAGGYTGELFF.

The chain is built from TRBV19 and TRBJ1-2; no clear D gene. Germline CDR1 LNHDA, CDR2 SQIVND (reference sequence). V lost 5 bases to trimming and J lost 7 bases, with 11 bases between them. The CDR3 extends over 12 amino acids. The CDR3 loop is CASSLKEVGYTF. DNA for the CDR3: TGTGCCAGTAGTTTAAAAGAGGTTGGCTACACCTTC.

This chain uses TRBV19 with TRBJ1-2, with no clear D. The CDR3 length is 14 residues. The V gene lost 4 bases and the J gene lost 6 bases, with 15 bases spanning the gap. Germline CDR1 and CDR2: LNHDA and SQIVND (reference sequence). The DNA of the CDR3 is TGTGCCAGTAGTACCCACACTAGCGGGGATGGCTACACCTTC. Protein: CASSTHTSGDGYTF.

The chain recombines TRBV6-1 with TRBJ2-7; D could derive from TRBD1 or TRBD2 (6 bases each). The CDR3 spans 15 residues. Germline values: CDR1 MNHNS, CDR2 SASEGT. V was trimmed by 1 base and J by 4 bases, leaving 14 bases between them. The CDR3 coding sequence is TGTGCCAGCAGTGAAGGGGACGGGGGCTCTTACGAGCAGTACTTC. This sequence encodes CASSEGDGGSYEQYF.

This clone was detected many times. The chain uses TRBV4-3 and TRBJ1-2; 8 nucleotides match TRBD1. Germline loops: CDR1 LGHNA, CDR2 YSLEER. V was clipped by 3 bases and J by 7 bases; unmatched bases: 4. This CDR3 has 13 amino acids. The CDR3 reads CASSHPGGGGYTF. CDR3 coding DNA: TGCGCCAGCAGCCACCCAGGGGGCGGTGGCTACACCTTC.

The J gene is TRBJ2-3, the V gene TRBV6-4; D not resolved. V was trimmed by 0 bases and J by 8 bases, leaving 9 bases between them. The CDR3 loop spans 13 amino acids. Germline V lookup: CDR1 MRHNA, CDR2 SNTAGT. CDR3 region: CASSDSLLSTQYF. The CDR3 coding sequence is TGTGCCAGCAGTGACTCGTTGTTAAGTACGCAGTATTTT.